These 28 T cell receptor beta chains originate from one sample sequenced in a study of T cells in women clearing cervical HPV infection. Clones were sequenced by immunoSEQ multiplex PCR, and TCRdb holds only the in-frame ones, with some missing. The sample includes 40,000 to 55,000 clones. Sequencing was carried out using blood buffy coat. All receptors come from a woman aged 18 to 75 with a cervical HPV16 infection that either progressed to CIN3+ or cleared (not recorded which).

The chain's CDR3 is CASSLGGTGRLYEQYF. The part of the CDR3 DNA that was read is TGTGCCAGCAGTTTGGGGGGGACAGGGCGGCTCTACGAG. The chain carries TRBV12-3 or TRBV12-4 and TRBJ2-7; 9 nucleotides line up with TRBD1. The sequenced fragment ends 3 residues before the CDR3 boundary, so the rest is inferred from the germline J gene. The CDR3 extends over 16 amino acids. With 3 bases clipped from V and 3 bases from J, the junction kept 9 bases outside the gene matches.

Remarks on this clone: Coverage ceases 3 residues before the CDR3 finishes, and the germline J gene fills in the end. The chain links TRBV30 to TRBJ1-1; D may be TRBD1 (6 bases). The CDR3 contains 12 residues. V lost 8 bases, J lost 4 bases, and 14 bases lay in between. The germline CDR1 and CDR2 sequences are GTSNPN and SVGIG (reference sequence). The CDR3 reads CAVQGKVTEAFF. Incomplete CDR3 DNA: TGTGCCGTACAGGGAAAAGTCACTGAA.

For this clone: Read coverage stops 3 residues before the CDR3 terminus; the germline J gene supplies the remainder. This chain links TRBV7-9 with TRBJ2-4; D call uncertain. The CDR3 sequence is 13 residues long. From germline, CDR1 is SEHNR and CDR2 FQNEAQ (reference sequence). The CDR3 bases that were read are TGTGCCAGCAGCTTAGGGGTCAACTATGGT. This gives the protein CASSLGVNYG. The CDR3 in its entirety is CASSLGVNYGQYF.

Turning to this clone: Read coverage stops 3 residues before the CDR3 terminus; the germline J gene supplies the remainder. J is TRBJ2-5 and V is TRBV6-1, with 7 bases fitting TRBD1. Germline lookup yields CDR1 MNHNS and CDR2 SASEGT. The J segment lost 5 bases and the V segment lost 1 base, leaving 1 base of the junction unmatched. The CDR3 is 13 amino acids. CDR3 bases read: TGTGCCAGCAGTGAAGGCAGGGGGGAGACC. This translates into CASSEGRGET. The full CDR3 sequence reads CASSEGRGETQYF.

With regard to this clone: Read sequence stops 3 residues before the CDR3 end, and the germline J gene provides the missing end. V usage is TRBV5-4 and J usage is TRBJ2-3, with 9 bases identical to TRBD1. The germline V gene encodes CDR1 SGHNT and CDR2 YYREEE (reference sequence). Germline trimming cut 5 bases from V and 3 bases from J; bases unmatched to any gene: 7. This CDR3 is built from 15 residues. The CDR3 spells CASSSRDRETDTQYF. CDR3 DNA, as far as it was read: TGTGCCAGCAGTTCCCGGGACAGGGAAACAGATACG. Full variable domain (remainder filled in from reference TRBV5-4 and TRBJ2-3): ETGVTQSPTHLIKTRGQQVTLRCSSQSGHNTVSWYQQALGQGPQFIFQYYREEENGRGNFPPRFSGLQFPNYSSELNVNALELDDSALYLCASSSRDRETDTQYFGPGTRLTVL.

About this clone itself: Read coverage stops 3 residues before the CDR3 terminus; the germline J gene supplies the remainder. V is TRBV29-1 and J is TRBJ2-2, with a weak D call TRBD1 (5 bases). With 5 bases removed from V and 5 bases from J, the gap between germline ends came to 12 bases. The CDR3 length is 13 residues. Germline CDR1 is SQVTM and CDR2 is ANQGSEA. The part of the CDR3 DNA that was read is TGCAGCGTTAAGGGAAGGGGTACCGGGGAG. This sequence encodes CSVKGRGTGE. The whole CDR3 protein is CSVKGRGTGELFF.

Worth noting for this clone: The observed sequence ends 3 residues before the CDR3 terminus, with the missing tail filled in from the germline J gene. The V and J genes are TRBV5-1 and TRBJ1-6, with 8 bases aligning to TRBD1. The CDR3 length is 15 residues. V was pared by 4 bases and J by 6 bases, with 6 bases of the junction left unmatched. Germline CDR1 SGHRS, CDR2 YFSETQ. The CDR3 spells CASSEDRVGNSPLHF. The sequenced part of the CDR3 DNA is TGCGCCAGCAGCGAGGACAGGGTTGGTAATTCACCC. The variable domain in full, with the rest retrieved from reference TRBV5-1 and TRBJ1-6, is KAGVTQTPRYLIKTRGQQVTLSCSPISGHRSVSWYQQTPGQGLQFLFEYFSETQRNKGNFPGRFSGRQFSNSRSEMNVSTLELGDSALYLCASSEDRVGNSPLHFGNGTRLTVT.

About this clone itself: The read ends 3 residues shy of where the CDR3 ends; the end is completed using the germline J gene. This chain joins TRBV5-5 and TRBJ2-7; D possibly corresponds to TRBD2 (6 bases). Trimming cost V 2 bases and J 3 bases, with 12 bases left between them. This CDR3 is built from 14 residues. The germline gives CDR1 SGHKS, CDR2 YYEKEE (reference sequence). This chain's CDR3 is CASSLGLGLYEQYF. CDR3 bases read: TGTGCCAGCAGCTTAGGACTGGGACTCTACGAG.

On this clone itself: The CDR3 is cut off 3 residues early in the read; its end comes from the germline J gene. This sequence joins TRBV7-3 and TRBJ2-5; TRBD2 aligns across 9 bases. CDR3 size: 15 residues. With V trimmed by 4 bases and J by 4 bases, 7 bases remained unmatched. CDR1 and CDR2 (germline): SGHTA, FQGTGA. The part of the CDR3 DNA that was read is TGTGCCAGCAGCTACCAAGCGGGGGGAGGAGAGACC. Protein: CASSYQAGGGET. The full CDR3 reads CASSYQAGGGETQYF.

CDR3 DNA, as far as it was read: TGTGCCAGCAGTTTTGTCAGCGCCACAGATACG. Protein sequence: CASSFVSATDT. The full CDR3 sequence reads CASSFVSATDTQYF. This chain uses TRBV6-2 or TRBV6-3 with TRBJ2-3; D is unresolved. The read comes to an end 3 residues before the CDR3 does, leaving the germline J gene to fill in the end. The CDR3 extends over 14 amino acids. From germline, CDR1 is MNHEY and CDR2 SVGEGT. V shed 4 bases and J shed 2 bases, with 10 bases lying between them.

As to this clone: Sequencing ends 3 residues short of the CDR3 end; the germline J gene provides the rest. This sample also contains other DNA sequences that code for the same CDR3. The genes are TRBV20-1 and TRBJ1-5, with TRBD1 identical over 8 bases. This CDR3 has 13 residues. V trimming: 6 bases; J trimming: 5 bases; junction bases outside the gene matches: 6. Germline CDR1 and CDR2: DFQATT and SNEGSKA (reference sequence). The covered CDR3 bases are TGCAGTGCCCGCGACAGGGGCTATCAGCCC. This encodes CSARDRGYQP. The CDR3 in full is CSARDRGYQPQHF.

Concerning this clone: The CDR3 end falls 3 residues outside the read, so it is completed with the germline J gene. The V call is TRBV20-1, the J call TRBJ2-1, with TRBD1 matching over 8 bases. V dropped 5 bases and J dropped 6; count of bases not matched to a gene: 9. The CDR3 has 14 amino acids. Germline assignment: CDR1 DFQATT and CDR2 SNEGSKA (reference sequence). The chain's CDR3 is CSAARDRRVNEQFF. CDR3 bases read: TGCAGTGCTGCCCGGGACAGGCGAGTCAATGAG.

With respect to this clone: The read halts 3 residues ahead of the CDR3 end, with the missing end drawn from the germline J gene. At the DNA level, this CDR3 is encoded by other sequences in the same sample as well. The chain links TRBV5-4 to TRBJ1-6; 7 nucleotides align to TRBD1. Germline trimming cut 6 bases from V and 7 bases from J; bases unmatched to any gene: 10. The CDR3 loop spans 15 amino acids. Germline V CDR1 and CDR2: SGHNT, YYREEE (reference sequence). The CDR3 spells CASTVTGKVNSPLHF. The sequenced part of the CDR3 DNA is TGTGCCAGCACCGTGACAGGGAAGGTCAATTCACCC.

The CDR3 sequence: CASRPSDVGTQYF. The CDR3 DNA, read in part, is TGTGCCAGCAGGCCTAGCGACGTTGGTACG. The chain joins TRBV5-4 to TRBJ2-3, with D possibly TRBD2 on 6 matching bases. The read terminates 3 residues ahead of where the CDR3 ends, so the germline J gene completes it. Germline V gene sequence: CDR1 SGHNT, CDR2 YYREEE (reference sequence). Deletions cut 5 bases from V and 8 bases from J, with 15 bases between. This CDR3 contains 13 residues. The variable domain in full, with the rest retrieved from reference TRBV5-4 and TRBJ2-3, is ETGVTQSPTHLIKTRGQQVTLRCSSQSGHNTVSWYQQALGQGPQFIFQYYREEENGRGNFPPRFSGLQFPNYSSELNVNALELDDSALYLCASRPSDVGTQYFGPGTRLTVL.

With regard to this clone: The read gets to within 3 residues of the CDR3 end, and the germline J gene fills in the rest. V and J are TRBV9 and TRBJ2-7; D gene uncertain. The germline V and J ends were trimmed by 0 bases and 5 bases, with 12 bases remaining between them. The CDR3 extends over 14 amino acids. The V gene's germline CDR1 is SGDLS and CDR2 YYNGEE. CDR3 residues: CASSVGGTLDEQYF. CDR3 bases read: TGTGCCAGCAGCGTAGGCGGCACATTGGACGAG.

As regards this clone: The CDR3 end lies 3 residues beyond the end of the read and is filled in from the germline J gene. This chain uses TRBV7-6 with TRBJ2-3, with 10 bases aligning to TRBD1. J lost 0 bases, V lost 4 bases, and 4 bases had no gene match. Germline CDR1 is SGHVS and CDR2 is FNYEAQ. The CDR3 length is 16 residues. CDR3 region: CASSSRQGASTDTQYF. The sequenced part of the CDR3 DNA is TGTGCCAGCAGCTCCCGACAGGGGGCTAGCACAGATACG.

Remarks on this clone: Sequencing ends 3 residues short of the CDR3 end; the germline J gene provides the rest. This rearrangement joins TRBV11-3 to TRBJ2-2, with TRBD1 matching 9 bases. The V and J ends lost 6 bases and 6 bases, in that order; junction bases with no gene match: 5. This CDR3 has 14 residues. CDR1 and CDR2 (germline): SGHNT, YENEEA. The DNA read from the CDR3 is TGTGCCAGCAGTGGGACAGGGAGGTCCGGGGAG. This encodes CASSGTGRSGE. The whole CDR3 protein reads CASSGTGRSGELFF.

Worth noting for this clone: The observed sequence ends 3 residues before the CDR3 terminus, with the missing tail filled in from the germline J gene. J is TRBJ2-7 and V is TRBV7-9; D ambiguous. The V gene lost 3 bases and the J gene lost 6 bases, with 12 bases spanning the gap. Germline CDR1 reads SEHNR; CDR2 reads FQNEAQ (reference sequence). This CDR3 region has 13 residues. CDR3 DNA (partial): TGTGCCAGCAGCTTCGTGTACAGAGGCGAG. Its translation is CASSFVYRGE. The full-length CDR3 reads as CASSFVYRGEQYF.

Details on this clone: Read sequence stops 3 residues before the CDR3 end, and the germline J gene provides the missing end. The chain combines TRBV7-2 with TRBJ2-3; 9 bases map to TRBD2. V lost 7 bases and J lost 5; bases outside the gene matches: 10. Germline loops: CDR1 SGHTA, CDR2 FQGNSA. This CDR3 has 15 amino acids. The CDR3 spells CASTYLAGGGDTQYF. CDR3 DNA (partial): TGTGCCAGCACCTACCTGGCGGGGGGGGGAGATACG.

As concerns this clone: The observed sequence ends 3 residues before the CDR3 terminus, with the missing tail filled in from the germline J gene. V and J are TRBV19 and TRBJ2-1, with D possibly being TRBD2 (6 bases). Per the germline V gene, CDR1 is LNHDA and CDR2 is SQIVND (reference sequence). V was clipped by 6 bases and J by 4 bases, with 16 bases between them. There are 15 residues in the CDR3. The CDR3 spells CASSPGTGIYNEQFF. The CDR3 bases that were read are TGTGCCAGTAGCCCTGGGACTGGAATTTACAATGAG.

On this clone itself: Coverage ceases 3 residues before the CDR3 finishes, and the germline J gene fills in the end. The chain joins TRBV7-3 to TRBJ2-3; weak D call: TRBD2 (5 bases). CDR1 and CDR2 from the germline V gene are SGHTA and FQGTGA. The CDR3 has 13 amino acids. V lost 3 bases and J lost 2, with 6 bases in between. The CDR3 region is CASSFLATDTQYF. The CDR3 bases that were read are TGTGCCAGCAGCTTCCTAGCCACAGATACG.

A remark on this clone: The CDR3 extends 3 residues past the end of the read, so its final part is completed from the germline J gene. This chain joins TRBV6-1 and TRBJ2-1, with 11 bases identical to TRBD2. The germline CDR1 and CDR2 sequences are MNHNS and SASEGT. The CDR3 spans 15 residues. Trimming removed 4 bases from V and 4 bases from J; junction bases left unmatched: 3. The part of the CDR3 DNA that was read is TGTGCCAGCAGTGTGGGACTAGCGGTTTACAATGAG. It yields the protein CASSVGLAVYNE. The full CDR3 protein is CASSVGLAVYNEQFF.

Comment on this clone: The read ends 3 residues shy of where the CDR3 ends; the end is completed using the germline J gene. V usage is TRBV15 and J usage is TRBJ2-1, with TRBD1 matching 12 bases. The germline V gene has CDR1 LNHNV and CDR2 YYDKDF (reference sequence). Trimming cost V 1 base and J 9 bases; bases outside gene matches: 4. The CDR3 consists of 15 residues. The CDR3 region is CATSRVGTGGGEQFF. Partial CDR3 DNA: TGTGCCACCAGCAGAGTAGGGACAGGGGGCGGTGAG.

In regard to this clone: The read falls 3 residues short of the CDR3 end, and the missing part is taken from the germline J gene. This sequence joins TRBV6-2 or TRBV6-3 and TRBJ1-1; D is uncertain. CDR1 is MNHEY, CDR2 SVGEGT, per germline. Trimming removed 5 bases from V and 2 bases from J, with 3 bases in between. This CDR3 has 11 residues. CDR3 bases read: TGTGCCAGCAGTATAAACACTGAA. This gives the protein CASSINTE. The whole CDR3 sequence reads CASSINTEAFF.

As for this clone: The read gets to within 3 residues of the CDR3 end, and the germline J gene fills in the rest. The chain joins TRBV19 to TRBJ2-3; D not certain. The CDR3 has 13 residues. Trimming removed 6 bases at V and 2 bases at J, with 9 bases between. Germline CDR1 is LNHDA and CDR2 is SQIVND (reference sequence). CDR3 DNA (partial): TGTGCCAGTAGCCAGGCCCTCACAGATACG. It is translated as CASSQALTDT. In full, the CDR3 reads CASSQALTDTQYF. Full variable domain (missing parts from reference TRBV19 and TRBJ2-3): DGGITQSPKYLFRKEGQNVTLSCEQNLNHDAMYWYRQDPGQGLRLIYYSQIVNDFQKGDIAEGYSVSREKKESFPLTVTSAQKNPTAFYLCASSQALTDTQYFGPGTRLTVL.

With regard to this clone: The DNA ends 3 residues before the CDR3 does, and the rest of the CDR3 is filled in from the germline J gene. V and J are TRBV19 and TRBJ1-2; TRBD1 is a possible D gene (5 bases). This CDR3 has 13 residues. CDR1 LNHDA and CDR2 SQIVND come from the germline V gene (reference sequence). Partial CDR3 DNA: TGTGCCAGTAGTACCCACGAGTGGGGGGAC. It specifies CASSTHEWGD. The full CDR3 is CASSTHEWGDYTF.

As to this clone: The read comes to an end 3 residues before the CDR3 does, leaving the germline J gene to fill in the end. The V and J genes are TRBV24-1 and TRBJ2-2; no reliable D call. The germline CDR1 and CDR2 sequences are KGHDR and SFDVKD. The CDR3 extends over 12 amino acids. The V gene lost 5 bases and the J gene lost 4 bases, with 4 bases spanning the gap. CDR3 DNA (partial): TGTGCCACCAGTGGGGCCACCGGGGAG. As protein: CATSGATGE. The full CDR3 reads CATSGATGELFF.

In regard to this clone: The read falls 3 residues short of the CDR3 end, and the missing part is taken from the germline J gene. The J gene is TRBJ2-6, the V gene TRBV4-2; TRBD1 matches 8 bases. V was pared by 3 bases and J by 2 bases, with 9 bases of the junction left unmatched. Germline V gives CDR1 LGHNA, CDR2 YNFKEQ. The CDR3 consists of 18 residues. The CDR3 spells CASSHQGAKRAGANVLTF. The sequenced part of the CDR3 DNA is TGTGCCAGCAGCCACCAGGGGGCAAAGCGTGCTGGGGCCAACGTC.